This paragraph reports one T cell receptor (beta chain). Seattle cases were enrolled at active infection and followed longitudinally. The sample comes from a study of blood T cell repertoires in COVID-19. Study information: Acute and convalescent COVID-19 samples came from the United States, Italy and Spain.

The CDR3 is 17 amino acids. Germline trimming cut 0 bases from V and 1 base from J; bases unmatched to any gene: 9. Looked up from germline, CDR1 is SEHNR and CDR2 is FQNEAQ (reference sequence). Generated by immunoSEQ multiplex PCR, the TCRdb table keeps only in-frame clones and is missing some. The sample holds more than 95,000 clones, around 74% seen once. This clonotype originated in a man older than 75 with COVID-19, enrolled during active disease. The J gene is TRBJ2-7, the V gene TRBV7-9, with TRBD1 matching 7 bases. The specimen sequenced was peripheral blood. CDR3 amino acids: CASSLAYLRDSSYEQYF. The DNA for the CDR3 is TGTGCCAGCAGCTTAGCATACCTCCGGGACAGTTCCTACGAGCAGTACTTC.